A selection of T cell receptor beta chains follows, all from one sample in a study of blood T cell repertoires in COVID-19. Repertoires were generated with immunoSEQ multiplex PCR, while TCRdb's copy carries only in-frame clones and drops some. The sample records 200,000 to 250,000 clones, just over 85% being singletons. Sequencing was performed on PBMCs or T cells enriched from blood (not recorded which). These TCRs come from a man between 40 and 49 years old who had recovered from COVID-19. CDR3s include the opening cysteine and the closing phenylalanine or tryptophan. A D gene is named only where the DNA matches it firmly. Clone size is stated in some rows and not others, as once, few, many or a class when expanded.

v_gene: TRBV3-1/TRBV3-2
j_gene: TRBJ2-5
abundance: -
d_gene: -
CDR3aa: CASRPRQTGIETQYF
CDR3nt: TGTGCCAGCAGACCCCGGCAAACCGGGATAGAGACCCAGTACTTC

v_gene: TRBV4-2
j_gene: TRBJ1-3
abundance: -
d_gene: -
CDR3aa: CASSQELSSGNTIYF
CDR3nt: TGTGCCAGCAGCCAAGAACTGAGCTCTGGAAACACCATATATTTT

v_gene: TRBV27
j_gene: TRBJ1-6
abundance: -
d_gene: -
CDR3aa: CASSLAPPRTFYNSPLHF
CDR3nt: TGTGCCAGCAGTTTGGCCCCCCCACGGACATTCTATAATTCACCCCTCCACTTT

v_gene: TRBV19
j_gene: TRBJ2-7
abundance: -
d_gene: -
CDR3aa: CASSIVASRNYEQYF
CDR3nt: TGTGCCAGTAGTATAGTGGCTAGTCGAAACTACGAGCAGTACTTC

v_gene: TRBV28
j_gene: TRBJ2-7
abundance: -
d_gene: TRBD2
CDR3aa: CASERDTYEQYF
CDR3nt: TGTGCCAGCGAGCGGGATACCTACGAGCAGTACTTC

v_gene: TRBV7-2
j_gene: TRBJ2-2
abundance: many
d_gene: TRBD1
CDR3aa: CASSYGTGMNTGELFF
CDR3nt: TGTGCCAGCAGCTATGGGACAGGAATGAACACCGGGGAGCTGTTTTTT

v_gene: TRBV5-1
j_gene: TRBJ2-7
abundance: -
d_gene: -
CDR3aa: CASKDSYEQYF
CDR3nt: TGCGCCAGCAAGGACAGCTACGAGCAGTACTTC

v_gene: TRBV5-1
j_gene: TRBJ2-6
abundance: -
d_gene: -
CDR3aa: CASSTGQSGANVLTF
CDR3nt: TGCGCCAGCAGCACTGGACAGTCTGGGGCCAACGTCCTGACTTTC

v_gene: TRBV18
j_gene: TRBJ1-5
abundance: -
d_gene: -
CDR3aa: CASSPPGGGDQPQHF
CDR3nt: TGTGCCAGCTCACCACCTGGAGGGGGGGATCAGCCCCAGCATTTT

v_gene: TRBV6-6
j_gene: TRBJ1-4
abundance: -
d_gene: -
CDR3aa: CASSYVQGSPEKLFF
CDR3nt: TGTGCCAGCAGTTACGTACAGGGCTCCCCTGAAAAACTGTTTTTT

v_gene: TRBV5-4
j_gene: TRBJ1-1
abundance: -
d_gene: -
CDR3aa: CASSLFRTTEAFF
CDR3nt: TGTGCCAGCAGCTTGTTCAGAACCACTGAAGCTTTCTTT

v_gene: TRBV4-3
j_gene: TRBJ2-7
abundance: -
d_gene: -
CDR3aa: CASSQAWLSLSYEQYF
CDR3nt: TGCGCCAGCAGCCAAGCTTGGCTTTCTCTCTCCTACGAGCAGTACTTC

v_gene: TRBV15
j_gene: TRBJ2-3
abundance: -
d_gene: TRBD2
CDR3aa: CATSRTSGTDTQYF
CDR3nt: TGTGCCACCAGCAGGACTAGCGGCACAGATACGCAGTATTTT

v_gene: TRBV19
j_gene: TRBJ2-1
abundance: -
d_gene: TRBD2
CDR3aa: CASATERELANEQFF
CDR3nt: TGTGCCAGCGCTACGGAGCGGGAGTTAGCGAATGAGCAGTTCTTC

v_gene: TRBV11-2
j_gene: TRBJ2-2
abundance: -
d_gene: -
CDR3aa: CASSSLGAETGELFF
CDR3nt: TGTGCCAGCAGCTCCCTGGGGGCGGAAACCGGGGAGCTGTTTTTT

v_gene: TRBV7-2
j_gene: TRBJ2-3
abundance: once
d_gene: -
CDR3aa: CASSSLTFTSTSTDTQYF
CDR3nt: TGTGCCAGCAGCTCCCTAACGTTTACTAGTACTAGCACAGATACGCAGTATTTT

v_gene: TRBV5-6
j_gene: TRBJ2-2
abundance: -
d_gene: -
CDR3aa: CASSSEGTGELFF
CDR3nt: TGTGCCAGCAGCTCCGAGGGCACCGGGGAGCTGTTTTTT

v_gene: TRBV10-3
j_gene: TRBJ1-6
abundance: -
d_gene: -
CDR3aa: CAISFESYNSPLHF
CDR3nt: TGTGCCATCAGTTTCGAGTCCTATAATTCACCCCTCCACTTT

v_gene: TRBV5-1
j_gene: TRBJ2-1
abundance: -
d_gene: -
CDR3aa: CASSLVPRWGDSYNEQFF
CDR3nt: TGCGCCAGCAGCTTGGTTCCCCGCTGGGGCGATTCCTACAATGAGCAGTTCTTC

v_gene: TRBV4-2
j_gene: TRBJ2-1
abundance: -
d_gene: TRBD1
CDR3aa: CASSQAGTGYEQFF
CDR3nt: TGTGCCAGCAGCCAAGCCGGGACAGGGTATGAGCAGTTCTTC

v_gene: TRBV9
j_gene: TRBJ1-5
abundance: -
d_gene: -
CDR3aa: CASSVSPGSNQPQHF
CDR3nt: TGTGCCAGCAGCGTATCGCCAGGTAGCAATCAGCCCCAGCATTTT

v_gene: TRBV3-1/TRBV3-2
j_gene: TRBJ1-4
abundance: -
d_gene: -
CDR3aa: CASSQSPQARNVF
CDR3nt: TGTGCCAGCAGCCAATCCCCTCAGGCGCGTAACGTTTTT

v_gene: TRBV29-1
j_gene: TRBJ1-5
abundance: -
d_gene: -
CDR3aa: CSVDSGAGNQPQHF
CDR3nt: TGCAGCGTTGACTCAGGGGCGGGCAATCAGCCCCAGCATTTT

v_gene: TRBV4-2
j_gene: TRBJ2-1
abundance: -
d_gene: TRBD2
CDR3aa: CASCPGLAGYCEQFF
CDR3nt: TGTGCCAGCTGCCCGGGACTAGCGGGATATTGTGAGCAGTTCTTC

v_gene: TRBV5-1
j_gene: TRBJ2-5
abundance: -
d_gene: -
CDR3aa: CASSWNLGAETQYF
CDR3nt: TGCGCCAGCAGCTGGAATTTGGGGGCAGAGACCCAGTACTTC

v_gene: TRBV19
j_gene: TRBJ1-2
abundance: -
d_gene: -
CDR3aa: CASSHYFHSVRDGYTF
CDR3nt: TGTGCCAGTAGTCACTATTTCCACTCGGTTCGGGATGGCTACACCTTC

v_gene: TRBV2
j_gene: TRBJ1-5
abundance: -
d_gene: TRBD1
CDR3aa: CASSETGVHQPQHF
CDR3nt: TGTGCCAGCAGTGAAACAGGGGTTCATCAGCCCCAGCATTTT

v_gene: TRBV7-8
j_gene: TRBJ1-6
abundance: -
d_gene: TRBD1
CDR3aa: CASSWDRGNSPLHF
CDR3nt: TGTGCCAGCAGCTGGGACAGGGGTAATTCACCCCTCCACTTT

v_gene: TRBV5-4
j_gene: TRBJ2-7
abundance: -
d_gene: TRBD2
CDR3aa: CASRPQRTSAEQYF
CDR3nt: TGTGCCAGCAGGCCCCAAAGGACTAGCGCCGAGCAGTACTTC

v_gene: TRBV9
j_gene: TRBJ1-2
abundance: -
d_gene: -
CDR3aa: CASSAGTHYGYTF
CDR3nt: TGTGCCAGCAGCGCCGGGACTCACTATGGCTACACCTTC

v_gene: TRBV3-1/TRBV3-2
j_gene: TRBJ1-5
abundance: -
d_gene: -
CDR3aa: CASSQGWRYSNQPQHF
CDR3nt: TGTGCCAGCAGCCAAGGTTGGAGATATAGCAATCAGCCCCAGCATTTT

v_gene: TRBV18
j_gene: TRBJ2-7
abundance: -
d_gene: TRBD2
CDR3aa: CASSFQREGLSSYEQYF
CDR3nt: TGTGCCAGCTCATTTCAGCGGGAGGGCCTGAGCTCCTACGAGCAGTACTTC

v_gene: TRBV4-2
j_gene: TRBJ2-7
abundance: -
d_gene: TRBD1
CDR3aa: CASSPYQGAEQYF
CDR3nt: TGTGCCAGCAGCCCGTACCAGGGGGCCGAGCAGTACTTC

v_gene: TRBV6-1
j_gene: TRBJ2-7
abundance: -
d_gene: -
CDR3aa: CASSEAGQGTHEQYF
CDR3nt: TGTGCCAGCAGTGAAGCTGGCCAGGGAACCCACGAGCAGTACTTC

v_gene: TRBV27
j_gene: TRBJ2-7
abundance: -
d_gene: -
CDR3aa: CASSLGTPFSEQYF
CDR3nt: TGTGCCAGCAGTTTGGGGACACCCTTTAGCGAGCAGTACTTC

v_gene: TRBV6-2/TRBV6-3
j_gene: TRBJ2-1
abundance: -
d_gene: -
CDR3aa: CASSYTLVSRGPDEQFF
CDR3nt: TGTGCCAGCAGTTACACCTTGGTGAGCAGGGGTCCCGATGAGCAGTTCTTC

v_gene: TRBV19
j_gene: TRBJ1-3
abundance: -
d_gene: -
CDR3aa: CASRTPGNTIYF
CDR3nt: TGTGCCAGCCGGACTCCTGGAAACACCATATATTTT

v_gene: TRBV29-1
j_gene: TRBJ2-7
abundance: -
d_gene: -
CDR3aa: CSAGAFGEQYF
CDR3nt: TGCAGCGCTGGGGCCTTTGGGGAGCAGTACTTC

v_gene: TRBV11-2
j_gene: TRBJ2-1
abundance: -
d_gene: -
CDR3aa: CASSPLASYNEQFF
CDR3nt: TGTGCCAGCAGCCCCTTGGCCTCCTACAATGAGCAGTTCTTC

v_gene: TRBV10-2
j_gene: TRBJ1-5
abundance: -
d_gene: -
CDR3aa: CASSAKDSSYSNQPQHF
CDR3nt: TGCGCCAGCAGCGCAAAAGACAGTAGCTATAGCAATCAGCCCCAGCATTTT

v_gene: TRBV4-3
j_gene: TRBJ1-1
abundance: -
d_gene: TRBD1
CDR3aa: CASSQDWVTGYSEAFF
CDR3nt: TGCGCCAGCAGCCAAGATTGGGTGACAGGGTACTCCGAAGCTTTCTTT

v_gene: TRBV19
j_gene: TRBJ2-1
abundance: -
d_gene: -
CDR3aa: CASSIGRGTIDEQFF
CDR3nt: TGTGCCAGTAGTATAGGGAGGGGAACTATCGATGAGCAGTTCTTC

v_gene: TRBV18
j_gene: TRBJ1-4
abundance: -
d_gene: TRBD1
CDR3aa: CASSPRTGGGSEKLFF
CDR3nt: TGTGCCAGCTCACCCCGGACAGGGGGCGGGAGTGAAAAACTGTTTTTT

v_gene: TRBV7-2
j_gene: TRBJ2-7
abundance: -
d_gene: -
CDR3aa: CASSLGGHLYEQYF
CDR3nt: TGTGCCAGCAGCTTAGGGGGGCACCTCTACGAGCAGTACTTC

v_gene: TRBV7-2
j_gene: TRBJ2-2
abundance: once
d_gene: TRBD2
CDR3aa: CASSLLAGGHNTGELFF
CDR3nt: TGTGCCAGCAGCTTACTAGCGGGGGGTCACAACACCGGGGAGCTGTTTTTT

v_gene: TRBV6-5
j_gene: TRBJ1-2
abundance: few
d_gene: -
CDR3aa: CASSYSRVQTNYGYTF
CDR3nt: TGTGCCAGCAGTTACTCGAGGGTACAGACTAACTATGGCTACACCTTC

v_gene: TRBV3-1/TRBV3-2
j_gene: TRBJ1-1
abundance: -
d_gene: -
CDR3aa: CASSQGGQGEAFF
CDR3nt: TGTGCCAGCAGCCAAGGAGGGCAGGGGGAAGCTTTCTTT

v_gene: TRBV3-1/TRBV3-2
j_gene: TRBJ2-7
abundance: -
d_gene: -
CDR3aa: CASSQVSNEQYF
CDR3nt: TGTGCCAGCAGCCAAGTTAGCAACGAGCAGTACTTC

v_gene: TRBV7-9
j_gene: TRBJ2-6
abundance: -
d_gene: TRBD1
CDR3aa: CASSLWAGGRAGANVLTF
CDR3nt: TGTGCCAGCAGCTTATGGGCAGGGGGCCGAGCTGGGGCCAACGTCCTGACTTTC

v_gene: TRBV7-9
j_gene: TRBJ1-2
abundance: -
d_gene: -
CDR3aa: CASSLESGVGYGYTF
CDR3nt: TGTGCCAGCAGCTTAGAGTCGGGGGTGGGCTATGGCTACACCTTC

v_gene: TRBV27
j_gene: TRBJ2-3
abundance: once
d_gene: TRBD2
CDR3aa: CASTLLAGSVAPADTQYF
CDR3nt: TGTGCCAGCACCCTCCTAGCGGGGTCGGTGGCCCCCGCAGATACGCAGTATTTT

v_gene: TRBV4-1
j_gene: TRBJ2-7
abundance: -
d_gene: -
CDR3aa: CASSRSREPRRYYEQYF
CDR3nt: TGCGCCAGCAGCCGGAGCCGGGAACCGCGGCGGTACTACGAGCAGTACTTC

v_gene: TRBV4-3
j_gene: TRBJ2-7
abundance: -
d_gene: TRBD1
CDR3aa: CASSARTGSYEQYF
CDR3nt: TGCGCCAGCAGCGCCCGGACAGGGTCCTACGAGCAGTACTTC

v_gene: TRBV5-4
j_gene: TRBJ2-1
abundance: -
d_gene: TRBD2
CDR3aa: CASSLGGLAGSNEQFF
CDR3nt: TGTGCCAGCAGCTTGGGGGGGCTAGCGGGCTCGAATGAGCAGTTCTTC

v_gene: TRBV9
j_gene: TRBJ1-3
abundance: -
d_gene: -
CDR3aa: CASSAGHSGNTIYF
CDR3nt: TGTGCCAGCAGCGCGGGACACTCTGGAAACACCATATATTTT